This T cell receptor beta chain was captured by sequencing in a study of cytomegalovirus exposure and HLA in healthy donors. The PCR ran on 60 Vbeta and 13 Jbeta primers. This table comes from immunoSEQ multiplex PCR, and its TCRdb copy is limited to in-frame clones, with some not included. The sample lists about 150,000 clones; roughly 80% were seen once. The V gene's germline CDR1 is SEHNR and CDR2 FQNEAQ (reference sequence). The CDR3 contains 14 residues. Trimming removed 1 base from V and 4 bases from J; junction bases left unmatched: 2. In this sample, this clone turned up a few times. Sequences were obtained from PBMCs. The receptor was isolated from a woman aged 40-49 years in good health and CMV-seropositive. The V and J genes are TRBV7-9 and TRBJ1-1, with TRBD1 identical over 8 bases. In DNA, the CDR3 is TGTGCCAGCAGCTTAGTCCAGGGGGCCACTGAAGCTTTCTTT. Amino acids: CASSLVQGATEAFF.